This T cell receptor (beta chain) was recovered during a study of metastatic and nonmetastatic thyroid tumors. Study overall: Patients with malignant and benign thyroid disease provided blood and tumor or nodule tissue, whose repertoires were compared.

This clone was recorded many times. The germline gives CDR1 SEHNR, CDR2 FQNEAQ (reference sequence). This CDR3 comprises 17 residues. V was trimmed by 1 base and J by 0 bases, leaving 13 bases between them. Original processing notes: Clinicopathological groups of papillary thyroid cancer showed CDR3 differences that were used to build a distant-metastasis classifier. TCRdb re-processed the PCR reads through MiXCR. TCRdb's processing, not the authors' own work, is the source of the V and J calls. The repertoire holds 43,000 or so clones, with approximately 4.1% as singletons. No patient had received any treatment before thyroid surgery.

Sequenced input: blood. The chain couples TRBV7-9 to TRBJ2-1; D is undetermined. The receptor was isolated from a female donor with papillary thyroid cancer or a benign thyroid nodule (not recorded which). Some clones in this sample may be carry-over from other donors' samples. Here the CDR3 DNA reads TGTGCCAGCAGCTTAGAGGTAGCAAAGAGCTCCTACAATGAGCAGTTCTTC. It encodes CASSLEVAKSSYNEQFF.